Listed below are T cell receptor beta chains from one sample, sequenced in a study of memory CD4+ T cells and cytomegalovirus serostatus. Sequencing was performed with immunoSEQ multiplex PCR; in TCRdb, only in-frame clones are kept and a portion is missing. Among tens of thousands of clones listed, roughly three quarters were seen once. The sequenced sample consisted of memory CD4+ T cells from blood. Receptors were obtained from an adult in good health and CMV-seronegative. Both conserved end residues are part of each CDR3. D genes are given only for firm matches. Only some rows state a clone size, as once, few, many or a class for expanded clones.

abundance | j_gene | d_gene | v_gene | len | CDR3aa | CDR3nt
- | TRBJ1-1 | TRBD1 | TRBV6-1 | 14 | CASSHDRENTEAFF | TGTGCCAGCAGCCACGACAGGGAAAACACTGAAGCTTTCTTT
- | TRBJ2-5 | - | TRBV30 | 15 | CAWTLAINPRGTQYF | TGTGCCTGGACCCTAGCGATCAATCCTCGGGGGACCCAGTACTTC
- | TRBJ1-1 | - | TRBV7-2 | 16 | CASSLLPQGRGTEAFF | TGTGCCAGCAGCTTATTACCCCAGGGACGGGGCACTGAAGCTTTCTTT
- | TRBJ1-1 | - | TRBV10-3 | 13 | CATAEQVNTEAFF | TGTGCCACCGCCGAACAGGTGAACACTGAAGCTTTCTTT
- | TRBJ2-5 | TRBD1 | TRBV7-9 | 16 | CASSRRRDRGSETQYF | TGTGCCAGCAGCCGGAGACGGGACAGGGGGTCCGAGACCCAGTACTTC
once | TRBJ2-4 | - | TRBV4-3 | 15 | CASSQVHRDGSIQYF | TGCGCCAGCAGCCAAGTCCACAGGGACGGGAGCATTCAGTACTTC
- | TRBJ1-1 | TRBD1 | TRBV18 | 19 | CASSPNALVGQGLGTEAFF | TGTGCCAGCTCACCCAACGCCCTCGTAGGACAGGGGTTAGGCACTGAAGCTTTCTTT
- | TRBJ1-1 | TRBD1 | TRBV5-4 | 13 | CASSREGAGEAFF | TGTGCCAGCTCCAGGGAGGGGGCCGGTGAAGCTTTCTTT
- | TRBJ2-7 | - | TRBV5-6 | 13 | CASSQTRAYEQYF | TGTGCCAGCAGCCAAACGAGAGCCTACGAGCAGTACTTC
- | TRBJ2-2 | - | TRBV7-3 | 13 | CASSTLNTGELFF | TGTGCCAGCAGCACGTTGAACACCGGGGAGCTGTTTTTT
- | TRBJ2-3 | - | TRBV5-4 | 14 | CASSLLASTDTQYF | TGTGCCAGCAGCTTGCTGGCTAGCACAGATACGCAGTATTTT
few | TRBJ1-1 | - | TRBV18 | 18 | CASSPPRSGQTKWTEAFF | TGTGCCAGCTCACCACCCCGCTCAGGCCAAACTAAGTGGACTGAAGCTTTCTTT
- | TRBJ1-2 | - | TRBV5-1 | 14 | CASSLNSFNYGYTF | TGCGCCAGCAGCTTGAACAGCTTTAACTATGGCTACACCTTC
- | TRBJ2-1 | - | TRBV6-5 | 15 | CASTARGRAYNEQFF | TGTGCCAGCACAGCCCGAGGGCGGGCCTACAATGAGCAGTTCTTC
- | TRBJ2-7 | - | TRBV18 | 13 | CASSPGQLGEQYF | TGTGCCAGCTCACCCGGACAGTTAGGCGAGCAGTACTTC
- | TRBJ2-5 | - | TRBV7-2 | 13 | CASSLALQETQYF | TGTGCCAGCAGCTTAGCGCTGCAAGAGACCCAGTACTTC
- | TRBJ2-3 | TRBD2 | TRBV27 | 16 | CASSLLTSSAPDTQYF | TGTGCCAGCAGTTTACTGACTAGCTCCGCCCCAGATACGCAGTATTTT
- | TRBJ2-1 | - | TRBV4-1 | 16 | CASSQNRGAGLSEQFF | TGCGCCAGCAGCCAAAACCGGGGAGCAGGGTTGAGTGAGCAGTTCTTC
- | TRBJ1-6 | - | TRBV5-6 | 13 | CASAFSYNSPLHF | TGTGCCAGCGCATTCTCCTATAATTCACCCCTCCACTTT
once | TRBJ1-1 | - | TRBV30 | 12 | CAGGGSWTEAFF | TGTGCCGGCGGGGGGAGTTGGACTGAAGCTTTCTTT
- | TRBJ1-2 | - | TRBV6-1 | 15 | CASSVIGTDGLGYTF | TGTGCCAGCAGTGTTATAGGGACCGACGGCCTCGGCTACACCTTC
- | TRBJ1-1 | - | TRBV29-1 | 14 | CSVEPGRPNTEAFF | TGCAGCGTTGAACCGGGACGACCGAACACTGAAGCTTTCTTT
- | TRBJ2-1 | - | TRBV19 | 15 | CASSPDWATYNEQFF | TGTGCCAGTAGTCCCGACTGGGCGACCTACAATGAGCAGTTCTTC
- | TRBJ1-4 | TRBD1 | TRBV5-4 | 17 | CASSRRDRGPTNEKLFF | TGTGCCAGCAGTCGCCGGGACAGGGGGCCAACTAATGAAAAACTGTTTTTT
- | TRBJ1-2 | - | TRBV2 | 14 | CASGRDTSNYGYTF | TGTGCCAGCGGCCGGGACACATCTAACTATGGCTACACCTTC
- | TRBJ2-4 | - | TRBV7-2 | 14 | CASRSPLAKNIQYF | TGTGCCAGCAGATCCCCCTTAGCCAAAAACATTCAGTACTTC
- | TRBJ1-1 | - | TRBV7-9 | 13 | CASSLAPGTEAFF | TGTGCCAGCAGCTTAGCCCCAGGGACTGAAGCTTTCTTT
- | TRBJ2-2 | - | TRBV2 | 14 | CASSEVKYTGELFF | TGTGCCAGCAGTGAAGTGAAGTACACCGGGGAGCTGTTTTTT
- | TRBJ2-1 | TRBD2 | TRBV6-1 | 19 | CASSEAPHLGLAGGGEQFF | TGTGCCAGCAGTGAAGCGCCGCATTTGGGACTAGCGGGGGGAGGTGAGCAGTTCTTC
- | TRBJ2-7 | TRBD1 | TRBV7-3 | 15 | CASSLDGTGIYEQYF | TGTGCCAGCAGCTTAGACGGGACAGGGATCTACGAGCAGTACTTC
once | TRBJ1-1 | - | TRBV5-1 | 13 | CASTPGYESEAFF | TGCGCCAGCACCCCAGGGTATGAATCTGAAGCTTTCTTT
- | TRBJ2-1 | - | TRBV11-2 | 13 | CASSSGRFNEQFF | TGTGCCAGCAGCTCCGGTCGGTTCAATGAGCAGTTCTTC
few | TRBJ1-4 | TRBD1 | TRBV25-1 | 14 | CASSEWAGGEKLFF | TGTGCCAGCAGTGAATGGGCAGGGGGAGAAAAACTGTTTTTT
- | TRBJ2-1 | TRBD2 | TRBV5-4 | 16 | CASSSNVGSGGYEQFF | TGTGCCAGCAGCTCCAACGTCGGTAGCGGGGGGTATGAGCAGTTCTTC
- | TRBJ2-3 | - | TRBV7-2 | 13 | CASSLASTDTQYF | TGTGCCAGCAGCTTAGCCAGCACAGATACGCAGTATTTT
- | TRBJ2-3 | - | TRBV19 | 15 | CASSGGAQGTDTQYF | TGTGCCAGTAGTGGTGGGGCGCAAGGCACAGATACGCAGTATTTT
- | TRBJ2-7 | - | TRBV5-1 | 14 | CASKVWDGSYEQYF | TGCGCCAGCAAGGTCTGGGACGGCTCCTACGAGCAGTACTTC
few | TRBJ2-4 | TRBD2 | TRBV5-5 | 19 | CASSLFSGGVMLAKNIQYF | TGTGCCAGCAGCTTGTTTAGCGGGGGGGTAATGTTGGCCAAAAACATTCAGTACTTC
- | TRBJ1-2 | - | TRBV18 | 14 | CASSPGRGDYGYTF | TGTGCCAGCTCACCGGGCAGGGGTGACTATGGCTACACCTTC
- | TRBJ1-2 | - | TRBV25-1 | 15 | CASSDQEYRIGGYTF | TGTGCCAGCAGTGACCAGGAGTACAGGATAGGTGGCTACACCTTC
medium-sized | TRBJ1-1 | - | TRBV18 | 14 | CASSAPGLSTEAFF | TGTGCCAGCTCAGCCCCAGGGCTCAGCACTGAAGCTTTCTTT
- | TRBJ1-2 | - | TRBV6-1 | 13 | CASSEGHSYGYTF | TGTGCCAGCAGTGAAGGACACTCCTATGGCTACACCTTC
- | TRBJ1-1 | - | TRBV18 | 13 | CASSATQNTEAFF | TGTGCCAGCTCAGCGACCCAGAACACTGAAGCTTTCTTT
few | TRBJ2-2 | - | TRBV11-2 | 16 | CASSLVGGELTGELFF | TGTGCCAGCAGCTTAGTAGGTGGGGAACTGACCGGGGAGCTGTTTTTT